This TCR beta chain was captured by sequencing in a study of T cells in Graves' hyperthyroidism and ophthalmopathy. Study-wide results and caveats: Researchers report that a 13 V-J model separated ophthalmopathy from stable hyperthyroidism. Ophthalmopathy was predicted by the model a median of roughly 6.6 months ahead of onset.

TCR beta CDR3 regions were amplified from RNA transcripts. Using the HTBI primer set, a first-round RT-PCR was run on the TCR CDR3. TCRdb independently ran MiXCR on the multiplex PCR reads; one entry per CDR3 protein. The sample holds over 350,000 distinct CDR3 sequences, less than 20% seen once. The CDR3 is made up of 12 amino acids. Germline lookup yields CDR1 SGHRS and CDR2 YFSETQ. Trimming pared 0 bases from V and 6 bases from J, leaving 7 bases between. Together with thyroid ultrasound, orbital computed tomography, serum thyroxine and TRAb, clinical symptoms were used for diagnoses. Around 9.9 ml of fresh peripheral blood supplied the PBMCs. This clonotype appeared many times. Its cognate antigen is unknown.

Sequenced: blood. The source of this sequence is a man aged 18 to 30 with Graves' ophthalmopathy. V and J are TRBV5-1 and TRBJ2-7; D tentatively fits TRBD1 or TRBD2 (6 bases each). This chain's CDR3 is CASSLEGGEQYF. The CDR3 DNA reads TGCGCCAGCAGCTTGGAGGGGGGCGAGCAGTACTTC.